This entry lists 14 T cell receptor beta chains sequenced from one sample in a study of shared clonotypes between healthy human individuals. Produced via immunoSEQ multiplex PCR; TCRdb's table is partial and in-frame only. The sample yields around 440,000 clones, 77% seen once. Sequences were obtained from PBMCs. The receptor source for this set is a middle-aged woman in good health. Some clones in this sample may be carry-over from other donors' samples.

Of note for this clone: Sequence at one end of the junction differs from germline and may be a read error. Other DNA sequences in the same sample also yield this CDR3. The chain uses TRBV30 and TRBJ1-1; D call uncertain. CDR1 is GTSNPN and CDR2 is SVGIG in the germline V gene (reference sequence). The CDR3 has 15 amino acids. This CDR3 is CAWSVRGIRNTEAFF. The CDR3, as DNA: TGTGCCTGGAGTGTACGGGGAATACGGAACACTGAAGCCTTCTTT.

The J gene is TRBJ2-3, the V gene TRBV7-3, with D perhaps being TRBD1 or TRBD2 (5 bases each). CDR1 is SGHTA, CDR2 FQGTGA, per germline. Trimming took off 2 bases at V and 5 bases at J, with 11 bases between the two ends. This CDR3 comprises 14 residues. The CDR3 DNA is TGTGCCAGCAGCTTATTTGCGAGGGGAGATACGCAGTATTTT. This codes for CASSLFARGDTQYF. Looking up the rest from reference TRBV7-3 and TRBJ2-3 gives the full variable domain: GAGVSQTPSNKVTEKGKYVELRCDPISGHTALYWYRQSLGQGPEFLIYFQGTGAADDSGLPNDRFFAVRPEGSVSTLKIQRTERGDSAVYLCASSLFARGDTQYFGPGTRLTVL.

V usage is TRBV27 and J usage is TRBJ1-5, with TRBD1 matching 7 bases. The V segment lost 6 bases and the J segment 1 base; nucleotides outside the gene matches: 9. CDR3 length: 16 residues. Germline CDR1 and CDR2: MNHEY and SMNVEV (reference sequence). Here the CDR3 reads CASRDLRDSSNQPQHF. The CDR3, as DNA: TGTGCCAGCAGAGACCTCCGGGACAGCAGCAATCAGCCCCAGCATTTT.

This rearrangement joins TRBV4-1 to TRBJ2-1; D might be TRBD2 (6 bases). This CDR3 is built from 17 residues. Trimming left V 0 bases short and J 0 bases short, with 12 bases between. In germline, CDR1 is MGHRA, CDR2 YSYEKL. The CDR3 nucleotides are TGCGCCAGCAGCCAAGATCTTAGCGGACTCTCCTACAATGAGCAGTTCTTC. This sequence encodes CASSQDLSGLSYNEQFF.

This chain joins TRBV7-6 and TRBJ2-5, with TRBD2 identical over 7 bases. The germline CDR1 and CDR2 sequences are SGHVS and FNYEAQ. This CDR3 spans 15 amino acids. The V segment lost 4 bases and the J segment 3 bases; nucleotides outside the gene matches: 8. This CDR3 reads CASSSSGTMKETQYF. Here the CDR3 DNA reads TGTGCCAGCAGCTCCTCCGGGACTATGAAAGAGACCCAGTACTTC.

Details on this clone: Mismatch with germline at one junction end may stem from a read error. J is TRBJ2-7 and V is TRBV20-1; D unresolved. The CDR3 runs to 11 residues. CDR1 is DFQATT and CDR2 is SNEGSKA in the germline V gene (reference sequence). The CDR3 nucleotides are TGTCAAGCCGGAGACCCCGGCGAGCAGTACTTC. This translates into CQAGDPGEQYF.

This chain joins TRBV28 and TRBJ2-1, with 8 positions matching TRBD2. In germline, CDR1 is MDHEN, CDR2 SYDVKM. The J segment lost 9 bases and the V segment lost 5 bases, leaving 12 bases of the junction unmatched. CDR3 length: 15 amino acids. The CDR3 region is CASSLGLAIWGEQFF. The CDR3 nucleotides read TGTGCCAGCAGTCTCGGACTAGCCATATGGGGTGAGCAGTTCTTC.

The rearrangement joins TRBV30 to TRBJ1-2; the D is unclear. This CDR3 is built from 13 residues. V was trimmed by 0 bases and J by 2 bases, leaving 7 bases between them. Germline values: CDR1 GTSNPN, CDR2 SVGIG (reference sequence). CDR3 residues: CAWSVAGNYGYTF. The CDR3 region has the DNA TGTGCCTGGAGTGTGGCGGGGAACTATGGCTACACCTTC.

The V call is TRBV2, the J call TRBJ1-4, with a possible D match to TRBD1 (5 bases). CDR3 size: 12 residues. The germline gives CDR1 SNHLY, CDR2 FYNNEI. Between the trimmed V and J ends, which lost 9 bases and 5 bases, there was a span of 10 bases. CDR3 residues: CASRQQNEKLFF. In DNA form, the CDR3 reads TGTGCCAGTAGACAGCAGAATGAAAAACTGTTTTTT.

This clone was counted a few times. This chain joins TRBV19 and TRBJ2-7; D tentatively reads TRBD1 or TRBD2 (5 bases each). Trimming removed 5 bases at V and 2 bases at J, with 10 bases between. Looked up from germline, CDR1 is LNHDA and CDR2 is SQIVND (reference sequence). The CDR3 contains 13 residues. CDR3: CASSPGAPYEQYF. The CDR3 region has the DNA TGTGCCAGTAGTCCCGGGGCCCCCTACGAGCAGTACTTC.

DNA of the CDR3: TGTGCCAGCAGTTCAATCGGGGGCCTATCCCCTAACTATGGCTACACCTTC. As protein: CASSSIGGLSPNYGYTF. This chain uses TRBV28 with TRBJ1-2; weak D call: TRBD1 (6 bases). V was pared by 4 bases and J by 0 bases, with 18 bases between. CDR3 size: 17 residues. Germline assignment: CDR1 MDHEN and CDR2 SYDVKM.

For this clone: At one end, the junction sequence differs from germline, possibly due to a read error. The chain recombines TRBV5-1 with TRBJ2-2; 7 bases agree with TRBD2. The CDR3 contains 15 residues. The germline V gene has CDR1 SGHRS and CDR2 YFSETQ. DNA for the CDR3: TGCGCCAGCAGCCAGACTAGCCTCGGCACCGGGGAGCTGCTCTTT. Its translation: CASSQTSLGTGELLF.

The chain joins TRBV9 to TRBJ2-1, with 8 bases that match TRBD2. The CDR3 loop spans 15 amino acids. Germline V CDR1 and CDR2: SGDLS, YYNGEE. Trimming cost V 4 bases and J 3 bases; bases outside gene matches: 6. CDR3 residues: CASSPREGHYNEQFF. The CDR3 coding sequence is TGTGCCAGCAGCCCTCGGGAGGGCCACTACAATGAGCAGTTCTTC.

A note on this clone: This clone may be a read error of a much larger clone one base away. This CDR3 is also generated by other DNA sequences in the sample. V and J are TRBV6-5 and TRBJ1-5, with D hard to call. Germline assignment: CDR1 MNHEY and CDR2 SVGAGI. There are 13 residues in the CDR3. DNA for the CDR3: TGTGCCAGCAGAGGAAATAGCAATCAGCCCCAGCACTTT. This encodes CASRGNSNQPQHF.